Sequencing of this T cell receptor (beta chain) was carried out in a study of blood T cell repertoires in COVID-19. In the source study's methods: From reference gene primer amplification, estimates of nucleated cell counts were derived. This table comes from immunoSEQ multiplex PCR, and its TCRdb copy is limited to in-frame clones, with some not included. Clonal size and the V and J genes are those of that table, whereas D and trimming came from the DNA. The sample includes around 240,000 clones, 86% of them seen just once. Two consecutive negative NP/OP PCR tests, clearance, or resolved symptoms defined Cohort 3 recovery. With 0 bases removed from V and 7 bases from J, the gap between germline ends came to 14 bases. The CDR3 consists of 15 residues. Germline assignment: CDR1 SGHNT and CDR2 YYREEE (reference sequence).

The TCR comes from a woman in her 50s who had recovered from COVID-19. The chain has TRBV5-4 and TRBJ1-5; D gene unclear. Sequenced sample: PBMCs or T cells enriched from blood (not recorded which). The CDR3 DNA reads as TGTGCCAGCAGCTTGGATGGCGGGATGGGGCAGCCCCAGCATTTT. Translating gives CASSLDGGMGQPQHF.